These 17 T cell receptor beta chains were all obtained from the same sample, sequenced in a study of cytomegalovirus exposure and HLA in healthy donors. A multiplex PCR was run with 60 Vbeta primers and 13 Jbeta primers. This table comes from immunoSEQ multiplex PCR, and its TCRdb copy is limited to in-frame clones, with some not included. The sample includes 90,000 to 150,000 clones, 70% to 85% of them seen just once. Sequencing was done on a sample of PBMCs. The origin of the receptors is a man in his forties in good health and CMV-seropositive.

The gene calls are TRBV4-1 and TRBJ2-1; 10 bases fit TRBD2. Germline V gene data show CDR1 as MGHRA and CDR2 as YSYEKL. With 4 bases clipped from V and 5 bases from J, the junction kept 5 bases outside the gene matches. This CDR3 contains 15 residues. This chain's CDR3 is CASSLSGGADNEQFF. DNA for the CDR3: TGCGCCAGCAGCCTCAGCGGGGGGGCCGACAATGAGCAGTTCTTC.

The V gene is TRBV10-3, the J gene TRBJ1-1; D is undetermined. The germline V gene encodes CDR1 ENHRY and CDR2 SYGVKD. This CDR3 is 12 amino acids long. V lost 2 bases and J 6 bases, leaving 7 bases between the germline ends. CDR3 in DNA: TGTGCCATCAGTGAGGCGCCTTCTGAAGCTTTCTTT. Its translation: CAISEAPSEAFF.

J is TRBJ1-6 and V is TRBV28; D gene ambiguous. The CDR3 extends over 14 amino acids. V lost 6 bases and J 9 bases, leaving 15 bases between the germline ends. CDR1 and CDR2 (germline): MDHEN, SYDVKM. The CDR3 DNA is TGTGCCAGCAGCCGCGACGGACTGGTTTCACCCCTCCACTTT. This translates into CASSRDGLVSPLHF. The whole variable domain, remainder taken from reference TRBV28 and TRBJ1-6, is DVKVTQSSRYLVKRTGEKVFLECVQDMDHENMFWYRQDPGLGLRLIYFSYDVKMKEKGDIPEGYSVSREKKERFSLILESASTNQTSMYLCASSRDGLVSPLHFGNGTRLTVT.

The gene calls are TRBV2 and TRBJ1-1; no clear D gene. Germline V lookup: CDR1 SNHLY, CDR2 FYNNEI. V dropped 9 bases and J dropped 6 bases, with 14 bases sitting between them. The CDR3 spans 12 residues. CDR3: CASAHLIAEAFF. In nucleotides, the CDR3 is TGTGCCAGTGCTCACTTAATAGCTGAAGCTTTCTTT.

This clone was counted between two and nine times. CDR3: CASSSTGDETQYF. CDR3 bases: TGCGCCAGCAGCTCGACAGGGGATGAGACCCAGTACTTC. The rearrangement joins TRBV5-1 to TRBJ2-5; TRBD1 matches 8 bases. Germline V gene lookup returns CDR1 SGHRS and CDR2 YFSETQ. With 3 bases clipped from V and 5 bases from J, the junction kept 3 bases outside the gene matches. CDR3 length: 13 amino acids. The full variable domain, with the rest looked up from reference TRBV5-1 and TRBJ2-5, is KAGVTQTPRYLIKTRGQQVTLSCSPISGHRSVSWYQQTPGQGLQFLFEYFSETQRNKGNFPGRFSGRQFSNSRSEMNVSTLELGDSALYLCASSSTGDETQYFGPGTRLLVL.

The J gene is TRBJ1-6, the V gene TRBV6-6; a weak D match, TRBD1 (6 bases). The CDR3 is made up of 16 amino acids. The germline gives CDR1 MNHNY, CDR2 SVGAGI (reference sequence). With 0 bases removed from V and 9 bases from J, the gap between germline ends came to 15 bases. CDR3: CASSYSRQVVSSPLHF. CDR3 sequence (DNA): TGTGCCAGCAGTTACTCGAGACAGGTAGTTAGTTCACCCCTCCACTTT.

In this sample, this clone turned up once. V gene TRBV28 combines with J gene TRBJ2-5, with D maybe TRBD1 (7 bases). Deletions cut 4 bases from V and 5 bases from J, with 14 bases between. The CDR3 has 14 residues. Germline V CDR1 and CDR2: MDHEN, SYDVKM. CDR3 sequence (DNA): TGTGCCAGCAGTTCGACAGGGAGGTGGGAGACCCAGTACTTC. This gives the protein CASSSTGRWETQYF.

V and J are TRBV4-3 and TRBJ2-7, with D possibly matching TRBD2 (5 bases). The CDR3 is made up of 14 amino acids. Germline V gene sequence: CDR1 LGHNA, CDR2 YSLEER. V was pared by 3 bases and J by 7 bases, with 16 bases between. Here the CDR3 reads CASSQGNSGDEQYF. CDR3 DNA: TGCGCCAGCAGCCAGGGTAACTCCGGGGATGAGCAGTACTTC.

This clone was detected a few times. The genes are TRBV2 and TRBJ2-1; D is perhaps TRBD1 (5 bases). CDR3 size: 16 residues. Germline CDR1 SNHLY, CDR2 FYNNEI. Between the trimmed V and J ends, which lost 2 bases and 0 bases, there was a span of 11 bases. In DNA form, the CDR3 reads TGTGCCAGCAGTGAATATGGTAGGGGCTCCTACAATGAGCAGTTCTTC. This codes for CASSEYGRGSYNEQFF. Variable domain in full (rest from reference TRBV2 and TRBJ2-1): EPEVTQTPSHQVTQMGQEVILRCVPISNHLYFYWYRQILGQKVEFLVSFYNNEISEKSEIFDDQFSVERPDGSNFTLKIRSTKLEDSAMYFCASSEYGRGSYNEQFFGPGTRLTVL.

This chain links TRBV7-9 with TRBJ1-4; weak D call: TRBD1 (6 bases). The CDR3 has 14 amino acids. V lost 6 bases and J 0 bases, leaving 8 bases between the germline ends. Germline CDR1 reads SEHNR; CDR2 reads FQNEAQ (reference sequence). The DNA of the CDR3 is TGTGCCAGCAGGGGACAACCAACTAATGAAAAACTGTTTTTT. Its protein is CASRGQPTNEKLFF. Together with reference TRBV7-9 and TRBJ1-4, the CDR3 gives the full variable domain: DTGVSQNPRHKITKRGQNVTFRCDPISEHNRLYWYRQTLGQGPEFLTYFQNEAQLEKSRLLSDRFSAERPKGSFSTLEIQRTEQGDSAMYLCASRGQPTNEKLFFGSGTQLSVL.

The chain couples TRBV28 to TRBJ2-1; TRBD2 agrees at 10 bases. The CDR3 is 19 residues long. The germline gives CDR1 MDHEN, CDR2 SYDVKM. With V trimmed by 5 bases and J by 4 bases, 17 bases remained unmatched. The chain's CDR3 is CASSPNRHASGGKYNEQFF. CDR3 sequence (DNA): TGTGCCAGCAGTCCAAATCGTCATGCTAGCGGGGGAAAGTACAATGAGCAGTTCTTC.

J is TRBJ2-7 and V is TRBV19; 8 positions match TRBD1. The CDR3 extends over 14 amino acids. V trimming: 3 bases; J trimming: 4 bases; junction bases outside the gene matches: 5. Germline V gene sequence: CDR1 LNHDA, CDR2 SQIVND (reference sequence). The CDR3 coding sequence is TGTGCCAGTAGTATCTGGACAGGGACGTACGAGCAGTACTTC. Translation: CASSIWTGTYEQYF.

This rearrangement joins TRBV10-1 to TRBJ2-7; 8 nucleotides agree with TRBD1. Germline CDR1 is WNHNN and CDR2 is SYGVQD (reference sequence). V shed 11 bases and J 3 bases; nucleotides not matched to a gene: 9. The length of the CDR3 is 13 residues. The CDR3 reads CAGNRGSHYEQYF. Written as DNA, the CDR3 is TGCGCCGGAAACAGGGGGTCACACTACGAGCAGTACTTC.

The chain employs TRBV28 and TRBJ2-3; TRBD2 is a possible D gene (6 bases). Germline V gives CDR1 MDHEN, CDR2 SYDVKM. The CDR3 spans 15 residues. V was pared by 5 bases and J by 4 bases, with 16 bases between. The CDR3 DNA reads TGTGCCAGCAGTACGGGACTCCCCCACCCAGATACGCAGTATTTT. Encoded protein: CASSTGLPHPDTQYF.

This clone was counted only a few times. The chain employs TRBV5-1 and TRBJ2-6; the match to TRBD1 covers 7 bases. Germline values: CDR1 SGHRS, CDR2 YFSETQ. V lost 0 bases, J lost 0 bases, and 3 bases stayed unmatched. This CDR3 is 17 amino acids long. CDR3 region: CASSLVPGGSGANVLTF. The CDR3 DNA is TGCGCCAGCAGCTTGGTCCCAGGGGGCTCTGGGGCCAACGTCCTGACTTTC.

The chain has TRBV28 and TRBJ2-1, with a tentative D call TRBD2 (5 bases). V was trimmed by 2 bases and J by 9 bases, leaving 11 bases between them. The CDR3 is 13 amino acids. Germline V CDR1 and CDR2: MDHEN, SYDVKM. This chain's CDR3 is CASSLTGKGEQFF. CDR3 coding DNA: TGTGCCAGCAGTTTAACCGGGAAAGGTGAGCAGTTCTTC.

The chain employs TRBV5-1 and TRBJ1-1; no reliable D call. The V gene lost 0 bases and the J gene lost 3 bases, with 6 bases spanning the gap. This CDR3 comprises 13 residues. Germline V gene lookup returns CDR1 SGHRS and CDR2 YFSETQ. The CDR3 DNA is TGCGCCAGCAGCTTGGACAGATACACTGAAGCTTTCTTT. Translated: CASSLDRYTEAFF. Supplemented by reference TRBV5-1 and TRBJ1-1, the full variable domain reads KAGVTQTPRYLIKTRGQQVTLSCSPISGHRSVSWYQQTPGQGLQFLFEYFSETQRNKGNFPGRFSGRQFSNSRSEMNVSTLELGDSALYLCASSLDRYTEAFFGQGTRLTVV.